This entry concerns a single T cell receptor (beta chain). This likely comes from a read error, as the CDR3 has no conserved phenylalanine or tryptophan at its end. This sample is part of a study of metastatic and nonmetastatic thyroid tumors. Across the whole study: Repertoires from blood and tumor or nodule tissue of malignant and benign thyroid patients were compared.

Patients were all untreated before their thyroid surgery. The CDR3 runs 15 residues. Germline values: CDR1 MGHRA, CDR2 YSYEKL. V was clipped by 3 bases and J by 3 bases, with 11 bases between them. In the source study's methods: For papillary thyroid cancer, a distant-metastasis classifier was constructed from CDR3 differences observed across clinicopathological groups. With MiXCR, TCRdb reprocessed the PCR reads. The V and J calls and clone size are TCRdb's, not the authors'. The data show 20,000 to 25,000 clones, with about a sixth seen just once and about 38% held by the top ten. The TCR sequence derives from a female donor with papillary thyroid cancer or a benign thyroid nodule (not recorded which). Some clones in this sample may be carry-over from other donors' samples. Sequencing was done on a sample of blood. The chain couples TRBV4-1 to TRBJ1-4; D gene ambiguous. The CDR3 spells CASSQSQQANEKLFS. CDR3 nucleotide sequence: TGCGCCAGCAGCCAGTCACAGCAAGCTAATGAAAAACTGTTTTCT.